The clone carrying this T cell receptor (beta chain) was counted many times. Authors' methods: Amplifying reference gene primers gave estimates of nucleated cell counts. Method: immunoSEQ multiplex PCR; TCRdb's copy keeps in-frame clones and lacks some. The V and J calls and clone size are taken from that table; D and trimming were inferred from the DNA. The table has 120,000 or so clones, about 79% seen once. Germline V lookup: CDR1 SNHLY, CDR2 FYNNEI. Deletions cut 2 bases from V and 6 bases from J, with 17 bases between. The length of the CDR3 is 16 residues. This entry belongs to a study of blood T cell repertoires in COVID-19. Whole-study context: Whether acute or convalescent, the COVID-19 samples came from the United States, Italy and Spain. Sources were T cells, B-cell-depleted T cells, or PBMCs; the material itself was cDNA or gDNA.

J is TRBJ1-5 and V is TRBV2; D gene ambiguous. The origin of this receptor is a woman in her seventies with acute or convalescent COVID-19. Specimen: peripheral blood. The CDR3 reads CASSEQMRGLGQPQHF. The CDR3 coding sequence is TGTGCCAGCAGTGAACAGATGAGAGGGTTGGGTCAGCCCCAGCATTTT.